This passage covers 25 T cell receptor beta chains from one sample sequenced in a study of blood T cell repertoires in COVID-19. Profiled with immunoSEQ multiplex PCR; TCRdb holds only in-frame clones, not every one. The table records tens of thousands of clones, around 86% of them present only once. What was sequenced was peripheral blood. Every receptor here comes from a woman of 80 years or more with acute or convalescent COVID-19.

In this sample, this clone turned up once. The V and J genes are TRBV5-5 and TRBJ1-2, with D perhaps TRBD1 (5 bases). CDR3 length equals 15 residues. CDR1 and CDR2 (germline): SGHKS, YYEKEE (reference sequence). The V gene lost 7 bases and the J gene lost 4 bases, with 20 bases spanning the gap. DNA for the CDR3: TGTGCCAGCGGCGATTCAGGGTGGGCTGGCTATGGCTACACCTTC. The encoded protein is CASGDSGWAGYGYTF.

V and J are TRBV11-2 and TRBJ2-7; 7 nucleotides match TRBD1. After removal of 1 base from V and 6 bases from J, the junction contained 6 bases not matched to a gene. CDR3 size: 14 residues. Germline-derived CDR1 and CDR2 are SGHAT and FQNNGV. This CDR3 is CASSLVQGVGEQYF. The DNA for the CDR3 is TGTGCCAGCAGCTTAGTCCAGGGGGTTGGCGAGCAGTACTTC.

CDR3 residues: CASSRGGTRLAGSETQYF. Written as DNA, the CDR3 is TGTGCCAGCAGCCGGGGGGGAACCCGGCTAGCGGGTTCAGAGACCCAGTACTTC. J is TRBJ2-5 and V is TRBV5-6, with 8 nucleotides matching TRBD2. Per the germline V gene, CDR1 is SGHDT and CDR2 is YYEEEE. V lost 4 bases to trimming and J lost 4 bases; unmatched junction nucleotides: 18. The CDR3 contains 18 residues.

The rearrangement joins TRBV11-2 to TRBJ1-5; D remains unclear. This CDR3 contains 14 residues. The V gene's germline CDR1 is SGHAT and CDR2 FQNNGV. Trimming shortened V by 6 bases and J by 2 bases, and 11 bases separated the two germline ends. CDR3 loop: CASSRTAGNQPQHF. The CDR3 nucleotides are TGTGCCAGCAGTCGAACAGCGGGCAATCAGCCCCAGCATTTT.

J is TRBJ2-3 and V is TRBV9; the D gene is possibly TRBD2 (6 bases). This CDR3 is built from 16 residues. Germline V lookup: CDR1 SGDLS, CDR2 YYNGEE. The V and J ends lost 3 bases and 2 bases respectively, with 16 bases between them. The CDR3 DNA follows: TGTGCCAGCAGCGGCACCGGGACGGACTACACAGATACGCAGTATTTT. Translating it yields CASSGTGTDYTDTQYF.

This chain uses TRBV19 with TRBJ2-1; 15 positions agree with TRBD2. V gave up 5 bases and J gave up 12 bases; unmatched junction bases: 8. Germline-derived CDR1 and CDR2 are LNHDA and SQIVND (reference sequence). The CDR3 runs 15 residues. The DNA of the CDR3 is TGTGCCAGTAGTCACCCGGGACTAGCGGGGGGTTCGCAGTTCTTC. Translation gives CASSHPGLAGGSQFF. The whole variable domain, remainder taken from reference TRBV19 and TRBJ2-1, is DGGITQSPKYLFRKEGQNVTLSCEQNLNHDAMYWYRQDPGQGLRLIYYSQIVNDFQKGDIAEGYSVSREKKESFPLTVTSAQKNPTAFYLCASSHPGLAGGSQFFGPGTRLTVL.

This chain uses TRBV5-6 with TRBJ2-1, with 8 bases that match TRBD2. The V and J ends lost 0 bases and 9 bases, in that order; junction bases with no gene match: 8. The CDR3 consists of 15 residues. Germline V gives CDR1 SGHDT, CDR2 YYEEEE. CDR3 DNA: TGTGCCAGCAGCTTGGGGTCCAGCGGGAGCCGTGAGCAGTTCTTC. This codes for CASSLGSSGSREQFF.

This chain connects TRBV7-9 to TRBJ2-1; tentative D call: TRBD1 (5 bases). The germline gives CDR1 SEHNR, CDR2 FQNEAQ (reference sequence). The CDR3 is made up of 15 amino acids. The ends were cut back, 0 bases at V and 8 bases at J, with 14 bases in the middle. CDR3 sequence (DNA): TGTGCCAGCAGCTTAGCAAGGGGCTCAGCCGATGAGCAGTTCTTC. This codes for CASSLARGSADEQFF. The full variable domain, in which reference TRBV7-9 and TRBJ2-1 provide the parts outside the CDR3, is DTGVSQNPRHKITKRGQNVTFRCDPISEHNRLYWYRQTLGQGPEFLTYFQNEAQLEKSRLLSDRFSAERPKGSFSTLEIQRTEQGDSAMYLCASSLARGSADEQFFGPGTRLTVL.

The chain couples TRBV7-2 to TRBJ2-2, with D possibly TRBD1 on 6 matching bases. Trimming took off 1 base at V and 4 bases at J, with 10 bases between the two ends. The CDR3 is 15 amino acids. The germline V gene has CDR1 SGHTA and CDR2 FQGNSA. CDR3 DNA sequence: TGTGCCAGCAGCTTAGAAACAGGGAGCACCGGGGAGCTGTTTTTT. Amino acid sequence: CASSLETGSTGELFF.

This rearrangement joins TRBV5-1 to TRBJ2-1; 8 bases agree with TRBD1. Germline V gene sequence: CDR1 SGHRS, CDR2 YFSETQ. The ends lost 1 base at V and 8 bases at J; junction bases unmatched: 5. The CDR3 loop spans 14 amino acids. The CDR3 sequence is CASSLTGDRHEQFF. DNA of the CDR3: TGCGCCAGCAGCTTGACTGGGGACAGGCATGAGCAGTTCTTC.

V and J are TRBV2 and TRBJ2-7; tentatively, D is TRBD1 (6 bases). Looked up from germline, CDR1 is SNHLY and CDR2 is FYNNEI. There are 13 residues in the CDR3. V shed 7 bases and J shed 3 bases, with 13 bases lying between them. The CDR3 DNA follows: TGTGCCAGCATACCGGACAGAGACTACGAGCAGTACTTC. Translated, it gives CASIPDRDYEQYF.

The rearrangement joins TRBV15 to TRBJ1-2; 9 nucleotides align to TRBD1. The CDR3 extends over 17 amino acids. Germline values: CDR1 LNHNV, CDR2 YYDKDF (reference sequence). V trimming: 5 bases; J trimming: 4 bases; junction bases outside the gene matches: 14. The CDR3 region has the DNA TGTGCCACCAGCCCCAAAACAGGACAGGGGAGTATCTATGGCTACACCTTC. Protein product: CATSPKTGQGSIYGYTF.

The chain employs TRBV13 and TRBJ1-5; D may be TRBD1 (5 bases). This CDR3 region has 15 residues. CDR1 PRHDT and CDR2 FYEKMQ come from the germline V gene (reference sequence). Trimming removed 5 bases from V and 6 bases from J, with 17 bases in between. CDR3 in DNA: TGTGCCAGCAGCCGCGGGACGGGAGGGGCTCAGCCCCAGCATTTT. It translates to CASSRGTGGAQPQHF.

This clone was seen a handful of times. The J gene is TRBJ1-2, the V gene TRBV19; 7 bases agree with TRBD1. The germline gives CDR1 LNHDA, CDR2 SQIVND (reference sequence). J was trimmed by 5 bases and V by 6 bases; bases with no gene match: 6. CDR3 length equals 13 residues. The DNA for the CDR3 is TGTGCCAGTAGAAACAGGGGAAGGTATGGCTACACCTTC. Translated: CASRNRGRYGYTF.

V usage is TRBV7-9 and J usage is TRBJ1-2, with TRBD1 matching over 9 bases. The CDR3 loop spans 14 amino acids. In germline, CDR1 is SEHNR, CDR2 FQNEAQ (reference sequence). V shed 5 bases and J 8 bases; nucleotides not matched to a gene: 9. The CDR3 protein is CASSRDRGDEGYTF. DNA for the CDR3: TGTGCCAGCAGCCGCGACAGGGGGGACGAGGGCTACACCTTC.

This sequence joins TRBV19 and TRBJ1-5; no clear D. With 4 bases removed from V and 6 bases from J, the gap between germline ends came to 10 bases. Germline CDR1 and CDR2: LNHDA and SQIVND (reference sequence). This CDR3 contains 13 residues. The CDR3 is CASSTGWAQPQHF. The CDR3 DNA sequence: TGTGCCAGTAGTACGGGGTGGGCTCAGCCCCAGCATTTT.

Many counts were recorded for this clone. The chain has TRBV27 and TRBJ2-1, with 10 bases fitting TRBD2. With V trimmed by 8 bases and J by 0 bases, 4 bases remained unmatched. Germline loops: CDR1 MNHEY, CDR2 SMNVEV (reference sequence). The CDR3 runs to 15 residues. The CDR3 DNA reads as TGTGCCAGCGCAAGGACTAGCGGCTCCTACAATGAGCAGTTCTTC. This translates into CASARTSGSYNEQFF.

The gene calls are TRBV30 and TRBJ1-1, with D possibly being TRBD1 (5 bases). Germline CDR1 and CDR2: GTSNPN and SVGIG (reference sequence). This CDR3 has 13 residues. The V end was cut by 3 bases, the J end by 2 bases, with 10 bases between. DNA for the CDR3: TGTGCCTGGAGGGGGGGGAGCAACACTGAAGCTTTCTTT. Translation gives CAWRGGSNTEAFF.

This sequence joins TRBV19 and TRBJ2-1, with D unresolved. Germline-derived CDR1 and CDR2 are LNHDA and SQIVND (reference sequence). Trimming stripped 3 bases from V and 9 bases from J, with 6 bases between. CDR3 length: 11 residues. CDR3 nucleotide sequence: TGTGCCAGTAGTATCGATAGTGAGCAGTTCTTC. It yields the protein CASSIDSEQFF.

This clone has a single count. The chain joins TRBV30 to TRBJ1-1; tentative D call: TRBD1 (5 bases). Trimming took 4 bases from V and 1 from J, leaving 13 bases between them. This CDR3 comprises 14 residues. Germline lookup yields CDR1 GTSNPN and CDR2 SVGIG (reference sequence). CDR3 nucleotides: TGTGCCTGGACTGCTACAGGACCGAACACTGAAGCTTTCTTT. Translation gives CAWTATGPNTEAFF.

Here the CDR3 DNA reads TGTGCCAGCAGCCAAGAGAGGGGGTATGGCTACACCTTC. Its protein product is CASSQERGYGYTF. The chain employs TRBV3-1 (or the pseudogene TRBV3-2) and TRBJ1-2; D might be TRBD1 (6 bases). The germline V gene has CDR1 LGHDT and CDR2 YNNKEL (reference sequence). V gave up 0 bases and J gave up 5 bases, with 7 bases separating them. The CDR3 totals 13 residues.

CDR3 nucleotides: TGCGCCAGCAGGGCCGGGACAGTGGTCTCTGGAAACACCATATATTTT. Protein: CASRAGTVVSGNTIYF. The rearrangement joins TRBV5-1 to TRBJ1-3; 7 bases line up with TRBD1. Germline lookup yields CDR1 SGHRS and CDR2 YFSETQ. This CDR3 is 16 amino acids long. V shed 5 bases, J shed 0 bases, and the junction held 8 bases outside the gene matches.

J is TRBJ1-6 and V is TRBV7-2; D ambiguous. This CDR3 is built from 15 residues. The V and J ends lost 4 bases and 8 bases respectively, with 15 bases between them. From germline, CDR1 is SGHTA and CDR2 FQGNSA. The CDR3 DNA reads as TGTGCCAGCAGCTCGACTGTACCCGGTGATTCACCCCTCCACTTT. Translation: CASSSTVPGDSPLHF.

The chain recombines TRBV19 with TRBJ2-1, with 8 nucleotides matching TRBD1. The V segment lost 5 bases and the J segment 7 bases; nucleotides outside the gene matches: 28. Germline-derived CDR1 and CDR2 are LNHDA and SQIVND (reference sequence). The CDR3 runs to 21 residues. CDR3 DNA sequence: TGTGCCAGTAGTGGGGCGGCAGGGTCGAGGGGCGGTACCCGGACAGGGAATGAGCAGTTCTTC. Its protein is CASSGAAGSRGGTRTGNEQFF.

This chain uses TRBV5-1 with TRBJ2-3; D not certain. The V and J ends lost 0 bases and 0 bases respectively, with 8 bases between them. The CDR3 is 15 amino acids. Looked up from germline, CDR1 is SGHRS and CDR2 is YFSETQ. The CDR3 nucleotides are TGCGCCAGCAGCTTGGGTCCAGTAAGCACAGATACGCAGTATTTT. It specifies CASSLGPVSTDTQYF.